This T cell receptor (beta chain) was observed in a study of beta chain features in type 1 diabetes. Overall study results and limits: Type 1 diabetes patients had TCRB CDR3s that were shorter (moderately but significantly so) in all four CD4+ subsets.

Via the markers CD45RO/CCR7/CD25/CD127/CD95/CD27, stem cell-like memory, regulatory, central memory and naive CD4+ cells were sorted. Expressed TCRB transcripts were sequenced because the entire RNA isolate underwent reverse transcription. Clones were sequenced by immunoSEQ multiplex PCR, and TCRdb holds only the in-frame ones, with some missing. Of fewer than 150,000 clones listed, 6.9% are singletons. The germline CDR1 and CDR2 sequences are KGHSH and LQKENI. CDR3 length: 13 amino acids. V lost 4 bases, J lost 6 bases, and 3 bases stayed unmatched. This clone was detected a few times. Its antigen is not identified.

The J gene is TRBJ2-7, the V gene TRBV18; 10 bases align to TRBD1. This receptor was obtained from a woman aged 25 to 39 in good health. Material: central memory CD4+ T cells from blood. This chain's CDR3 is CASSLRQGAEQYF. CDR3 in DNA: TGTGCCAGCTCACTTAGACAGGGGGCCGAGCAGTACTTC.